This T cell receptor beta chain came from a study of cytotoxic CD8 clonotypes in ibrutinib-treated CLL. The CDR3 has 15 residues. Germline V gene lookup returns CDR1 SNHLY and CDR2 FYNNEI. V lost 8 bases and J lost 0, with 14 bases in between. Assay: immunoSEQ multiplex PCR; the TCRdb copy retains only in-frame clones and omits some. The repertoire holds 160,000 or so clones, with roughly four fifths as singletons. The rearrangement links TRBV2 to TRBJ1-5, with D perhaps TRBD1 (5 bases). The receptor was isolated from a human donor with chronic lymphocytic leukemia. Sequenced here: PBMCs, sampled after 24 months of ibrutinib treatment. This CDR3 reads CASGGQGHSNQPQHF. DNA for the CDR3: TGTGCCAGCGGCGGTCAGGGCCATAGCAATCAGCCCCAGCATTTT.